A single sample gave rise to the 29 T cell receptor beta chains below, sequenced in a study of blood T cell repertoires in COVID-19. Method: immunoSEQ multiplex PCR; TCRdb's copy keeps in-frame clones and lacks some. The top ten clones hold about 2.2% of a sample with 290,000 or so clones, approximately 89% of them seen once. The specimen sequenced was peripheral blood. These receptors all come from a woman aged 25 to 39 with COVID-19, enrolled during active disease.

V usage is TRBV19 and J usage is TRBJ2-7, with 10 bases identical to TRBD2. Germline V gene lookup returns CDR1 LNHDA and CDR2 SQIVND (reference sequence). Trimming removed 6 bases from V and 4 bases from J; junction bases left unmatched: 9. The CDR3 sequence is 15 residues long. The DNA for the CDR3 is TGTGCCAGTAGCCCAACCGGGACTAGCGAGTACGAGCAGTACTTC. It encodes CASSPTGTSEYEQYF.

This clone is a singleton in its sample. The J gene is TRBJ2-7, the V gene TRBV5-1; possible D gene TRBD1, 5 bases. CDR1 SGHRS and CDR2 YFSETQ come from the germline V gene. Trimming cost V 4 bases and J 0 bases, with 8 bases left between them. This CDR3 is 13 amino acids long. CDR3 nucleotides: TGCGCCAGCAGCCTACAGGACTCCTACGAGCAGTACTTC. This sequence encodes CASSLQDSYEQYF.

This clone appeared once. The chain employs TRBV28 and TRBJ2-3, with 10 bases fitting TRBD2. The CDR3 contains 18 residues. Germline V gene lookup returns CDR1 MDHEN and CDR2 SYDVKM. Trimming removed 10 bases from V and 4 bases from J; junction bases left unmatched: 20. The CDR3 spells CATRTRVAGGDPSDTQYF. Written as DNA, the CDR3 is TGTGCCACCCGGACGAGGGTAGCGGGAGGAGATCCCTCAGATACGCAGTATTTT.

The chain combines TRBV11-3 with TRBJ2-6; D ambiguous. Germline values: CDR1 SGHNT, CDR2 YENEEA. V was pared by 4 bases and J by 0 bases, with 7 bases between. The CDR3 is 15 amino acids. The CDR3 region is CASSSTASGANVLTF. The CDR3 DNA follows: TGTGCCAGCAGCTCTACAGCCTCTGGGGCCAACGTCCTGACTTTC.

V and J are TRBV25-1 and TRBJ2-1; 7 bases map to TRBD2. This CDR3 comprises 14 residues. Germline trimming cut 7 bases from V and 3 bases from J; bases unmatched to any gene: 6. Per the germline V gene, CDR1 is MGHDK and CDR2 is SYGVNS. The CDR3: CASNVGGSYNEQFF. The CDR3 bases are TGTGCCAGCAACGTGGGAGGGAGCTACAATGAGCAGTTCTTC.

This rearrangement joins TRBV2 to TRBJ1-6; TRBD1 matches at 9 bases. The J segment lost 5 bases and the V segment lost 5 bases, leaving 4 bases of the junction unmatched. Per the germline V gene, CDR1 is SNHLY and CDR2 is FYNNEI. There are 15 residues in the CDR3. In nucleotides, the CDR3 is TGTGCCAGCAGTCCCCGGGACAGGGATAATTCACCCCTCCACTTT. It yields the protein CASSPRDRDNSPLHF.

V usage is TRBV29-1 and J usage is TRBJ1-2, with a possible D match to TRBD1 (6 bases). CDR1 and CDR2 (germline): SQVTM, ANQGSEA. The CDR3 is made up of 13 amino acids. Trimming took 7 bases from V and 4 from J, leaving 16 bases between them. In DNA form, the CDR3 reads TGCAGCGCCCGGACAGATTTATTCTATGGCTACACCTTC. Translated, it gives CSARTDLFYGYTF.

This clone came up a few times. This rearrangement joins TRBV19 to TRBJ1-2; TRBD1 matches 9 bases. This CDR3 has 16 residues. Losses at the gene ends were 6 bases for V and 4 bases for J; bases not matched to a gene: 12. Germline CDR1 reads LNHDA; CDR2 reads SQIVND (reference sequence). The CDR3 protein is CASRITRDREIYGYTF. The CDR3 bases are TGTGCCAGTAGGATAACCCGGGACAGGGAAATCTATGGCTACACCTTC.

This rearrangement joins TRBV19 to TRBJ1-2, with D unresolved. Germline CDR1 and CDR2: LNHDA and SQIVND (reference sequence). V lost 3 bases, J lost 6 bases, and 17 bases lay in between. This CDR3 contains 15 residues. In DNA form, the CDR3 reads TGTGCCAGTAGTATCGAAACAGCATCCTTTGATGGCTACACCTTC. It encodes CASSIETASFDGYTF.

V and J are TRBV29-1 and TRBJ2-1; 7 nucleotides line up with TRBD2. The CDR3 contains 14 residues. Germline CDR1 and CDR2: SQVTM and ANQGSEA. V gave up 3 bases and J gave up 6 bases; unmatched junction bases: 8. The CDR3 bases are TGCAGCGTTGACAAGGCGGGAGCTCTCAATGAGCAGTTCTTC. This translates into CSVDKAGALNEQFF.

The J gene is TRBJ2-7, the V gene TRBV19, with 9 bases matching TRBD1. The ends lost 3 bases at V and 3 bases at J; junction bases unmatched: 3. CDR1 LNHDA and CDR2 SQIVND come from the germline V gene (reference sequence). The CDR3 covers 14 residues. The CDR3, as DNA: TGTGCCAGTAGTATGGCGACAGGGGGCTACGAGCAGTACTTC. This sequence encodes CASSMATGGYEQYF.

The rearrangement uses TRBV5-6 and TRBJ2-7; D is perhaps TRBD1 (6 bases). This CDR3 is built from 14 residues. In germline, CDR1 is SGHDT, CDR2 YYEEEE. V was pared by 0 bases and J by 5 bases, with 12 bases between. This CDR3 reads CASSLVEGTNEQYF. The CDR3 DNA follows: TGTGCCAGCAGCTTGGTGGAAGGGACAAACGAGCAGTACTTC.

V is TRBV28 and J is TRBJ1-5; no definite D call. There are 15 residues in the CDR3. The germline gives CDR1 MDHEN, CDR2 SYDVKM. Trimming shortened V by 7 bases and J by 2 bases, and 15 bases separated the two germline ends. CDR3 region: CASTSERRGNQPQHF. CDR3 nucleotide sequence: TGTGCCAGCACTTCTGAAAGAAGAGGCAATCAGCCCCAGCATTTT.

This chain connects TRBV27 to TRBJ1-1; D might be TRBD1 (5 bases). With 2 bases removed from V and 1 base from J, the gap between germline ends came to 8 bases. The V gene's germline CDR1 is MNHEY and CDR2 SMNVEV (reference sequence). CDR3 length equals 14 residues. CDR3 bases: TGTGCCAGCAGTTTAGGGGGGGGGAACACTGAAGCTTTCTTT. It codes for CASSLGGGNTEAFF.

The chain couples TRBV3-1 (or the pseudogene TRBV3-2) to TRBJ1-2, with 11 positions matching TRBD1. From germline, CDR1 is LGHDT and CDR2 YNNKEL (reference sequence). Trimming took 0 bases from V and 4 from J; bases not matched to a gene: 4. The CDR3 totals 16 residues. As DNA, the CDR3 is TGTGCCAGCAGCCAAGATAGGACAGGGGGCGGCTATGGCTACACCTTC. Translated: CASSQDRTGGGYGYTF.

The chain has TRBV7-9 and TRBJ1-4; D is perhaps TRBD1 (5 bases). With 0 bases removed from V and 0 bases from J, the gap between germline ends came to 5 bases. CDR1 is SEHNR, CDR2 FQNEAQ, per germline (reference sequence). This CDR3 has 15 amino acids. The CDR3 sequence: CASSLATATNEKLFF. Written as DNA, the CDR3 is TGTGCCAGCAGCTTAGCGACAGCAACTAATGAAAAACTGTTTTTT.

The rearrangement links TRBV10-1 to TRBJ2-7; D might be TRBD1 (5 bases). Germline lookup yields CDR1 WNHNN and CDR2 SYGVQD (reference sequence). The CDR3 spans 12 residues. V dropped 4 bases and J dropped 3 bases, with 7 bases sitting between them. Here the CDR3 reads CASSAGFYEQYF. DNA for the CDR3: TGCGCCAGCAGTGCAGGGTTCTACGAGCAGTACTTC.

The V and J genes are TRBV14 and TRBJ1-1; 8 bases fit TRBD1. J gave up 4 bases and V 3 bases, and 7 bases lay outside the gene matches. Germline V gene sequence: CDR1 SGHDN, CDR2 FVKESK. CDR3 length equals 15 residues. CDR3 in DNA: TGTGCCAGCAGCCATGGGGGTGACAGGGGCACTGAAGCTTTCTTT. This encodes CASSHGGDRGTEAFF.

The chain joins TRBV19 to TRBJ1-1; weak D call: TRBD1 (6 bases). Germline V lookup: CDR1 LNHDA, CDR2 SQIVND (reference sequence). Trimming stripped 5 bases from V and 4 bases from J, with 11 bases between. This CDR3 is 13 amino acids long. The CDR3 nucleotides read TGTGCCAGTAGTCAGGGGTACGGCACTGAAGCTTTCTTT. Its protein is CASSQGYGTEAFF. Filled out from reference TRBV19 and TRBJ1-1, the complete variable domain reads DGGITQSPKYLFRKEGQNVTLSCEQNLNHDAMYWYRQDPGQGLRLIYYSQIVNDFQKGDIAEGYSVSREKKESFPLTVTSAQKNPTAFYLCASSQGYGTEAFFGQGTRLTVV.

This rearrangement joins TRBV28 to TRBJ1-3; D is perhaps TRBD1 (6 bases). The V and J ends lost 3 bases and 0 bases respectively, with 9 bases between them. The CDR3 has 15 residues. In germline, CDR1 is MDHEN, CDR2 SYDVKM. The CDR3 loop reads CASSLVQGSGNTIYF. The CDR3 nucleotides read TGTGCCAGCAGTTTGGTACAGGGCTCTGGAAACACCATATATTTT.

The chain carries TRBV7-9 and TRBJ2-1; possible D gene TRBD2, 6 bases. The CDR3 is 14 residues long. Trimming shortened V by 3 bases and J by 10 bases, and 16 bases separated the two germline ends. Germline V gives CDR1 SEHNR, CDR2 FQNEAQ (reference sequence). CDR3 protein: CASSLGGPGAEQFF. CDR3 nucleotide sequence: TGTGCCAGCAGCTTGGGAGGACCAGGCGCCGAGCAGTTCTTC.

The chain links TRBV16 to TRBJ2-7, with 8 bases fitting TRBD1. The CDR3 consists of 18 residues. Germline CDR1 and CDR2: KGHSY and FQNENV. V was clipped by 2 bases and J by 2 bases; unmatched bases: 14. The CDR3: CASSQRTGIPDSTYEQYF. CDR3 nucleotides: TGTGCCAGCAGCCAACGGACAGGGATCCCCGATTCTACCTACGAGCAGTACTTC. Supplemented by reference TRBV16 and TRBJ2-7, the full variable domain reads GEEVAQTPKHLVRGEGQKAKLYCAPIKGHSYVFWYQQVLKNEFKFLISFQNENVFDETGMPKERFSAKCLPNSPCSLEIQATKLEDSAVYFCASSQRTGIPDSTYEQYFGPGTRLTVT.

The V and J genes are TRBV20-1 and TRBJ1-5; TRBD1 agrees at 9 bases. Trimming removed 3 bases from V and 2 bases from J; junction bases left unmatched: 8. CDR3 length: 16 residues. From germline, CDR1 is DFQATT and CDR2 SNEGSKA (reference sequence). The CDR3 nucleotides read TGCAGTGCTAGTGGGACAGGGTATTCGGGCAATCAGCCCCAGCATTTT. It translates to CSASGTGYSGNQPQHF.

The chain has TRBV6-1 and TRBJ1-5, with D hard to call. The length of the CDR3 is 16 residues. CDR1 MNHNS and CDR2 SASEGT come from the germline V gene. V was shortened by 0 bases and J by 2 bases, with 11 bases between the two germline ends. The CDR3 coding sequence is TGTGCCAGCAGTGAAGCGAGATTACTCGGCAATCAGCCCCAGCATTTT. This encodes CASSEARLLGNQPQHF.

The table lists this clone with a count of one. This chain uses TRBV12-3 or TRBV12-4 with TRBJ1-4, with 9 bases matching TRBD1. Trimming removed 8 bases from V and 6 bases from J; junction bases left unmatched: 1. The CDR3 is 12 amino acids. CDR3 DNA: TGTGCCAGCGGGGACAGGGATGAAAAACTGTTTTTT. Protein: CASGDRDEKLFF.

The chain recombines TRBV12-3 or TRBV12-4 with TRBJ1-1, with D hard to call. CDR3 length: 11 amino acids. Trimming left V 4 bases short and J 11 bases short, with 11 bases between. The CDR3 bases are TGTGCCAGCAGTTCATCGGTCACCGCTTTCTTT. Its protein product is CASSSSVTAFF.

Here the CDR3 DNA reads TGCAGTGCTAGTCTAGCGCAAACCGGGGAGCTGTTTTTT. As protein: CSASLAQTGELFF. The chain joins TRBV20-1 to TRBJ2-2, with a possible D match to TRBD2 (6 bases). Germline CDR1 and CDR2: DFQATT and SNEGSKA (reference sequence). The CDR3 extends over 13 amino acids. The germline V and J ends were trimmed by 3 bases and 5 bases, with 10 bases remaining between them.

V gene TRBV5-1 combines with J gene TRBJ2-5, with 12 bases fitting TRBD1. CDR3 length: 16 amino acids. Per the germline V gene, CDR1 is SGHRS and CDR2 is YFSETQ. The trim removed 0 bases at V and 5 bases at J, leaving 5 bases unmatched. CDR3 nucleotide sequence: TGCGCCAGCAGCTTGGGTGGGACAGGGGGCTTGGAGACCCAGTACTTC. Its protein product is CASSLGGTGGLETQYF.

The chain combines TRBV6-1 with TRBJ1-1, with 7 positions matching TRBD1. This CDR3 has 18 amino acids. The germline V gene has CDR1 MNHNS and CDR2 SASEGT. Unmatched junction bases numbered 14, after V lost 3 bases and J lost 1 base. The CDR3 here is CASSDPGTVTLWNTEAFF. The DNA for the CDR3 is TGTGCCAGCAGTGACCCCGGGACAGTAACCCTCTGGAACACTGAAGCTTTCTTT.